This is a list of T cell receptor beta chains from one sample in a study of blood T cells in healthy people across ages. Each CDR3 protein gets one entry after TCRdb re-called the 5' RACE reads with MiXCR. This table holds 650,000 to 1,000,000 distinct CDR3 sequences, around 34% found once. The sample comprised blood. The receptors were sampled from a man younger than 35 in good health. CDR3s include the opening cysteine and the closing phenylalanine or tryptophan. The order of the fields is clone size, D gene, V gene, J gene, CDR3 DNA, CDR3 protein. D genes are given only for firm matches. Not all rows give a size; the values are once, few, many and, for expanded clones, a class.

size: -; D: -; V: TRBV27; J: TRBJ2-1; DNA: TGTGCCGGCAGTCTATCCTCCGGGACATCCTACAATGAGCAGTTCTTC; CDR3: CAGSLSSGTSYNEQFF
size: -; D: -; V: TRBV20-1; J: TRBJ2-5; DNA: TGCAGTGCTAGAATAAGGGACCAAGAGACCCAGTACTTC; CDR3: CSARIRDQETQYF
size: -; D: -; V: TRBV20-1; J: TRBJ2-3; DNA: TGCAGTGCTAGCGGTGGGGGGCCGGCAGGTACGCAGTATTTT; CDR3: CSASGGGPAGTQYF
size: -; D: -; V: TRBV12-3/TRBV12-4; J: TRBJ2-7; DNA: TGTGCCAGCAGTATTACCTCCTACGAGCAGTACTTC; CDR3: CASSITSYEQYF
size: -; D: -; V: TRBV7-3; J: TRBJ2-5; DNA: TGTGCCAGCAGCTTAACCCGGGACGGCCAAGAGACCCAGTACTTC; CDR3: CASSLTRDGQETQYF
size: -; D: TRBD2; V: TRBV29-1; J: TRBJ2-5; DNA: TGCAGCGTTGAAGTCGGGAGGGAGGTAGAGGCCCAGTACTTC; CDR3: CSVEVGREVEAQYF
size: -; D: -; V: TRBV15; J: TRBJ1-5; DNA: TGTGCCACCAGCAGACCCCAGGAGCCCCGGCATTTT; CDR3: CATSRPQEPRHF
size: -; D: -; V: TRBV2; J: TRBJ1-1; DNA: TGTGCCAGCAGTGTGCGACGTATGAACACTGAAGCTTTCTTT; CDR3: CASSVRRMNTEAFF
size: -; D: -; V: TRBV28; J: TRBJ1-2; DNA: TGTGCCAGCAAACACACCGCCGGAACAGGGTCTTATGGCTACACCTTC; CDR3: CASKHTAGTGSYGYTF
size: -; D: -; V: TRBV4-1; J: TRBJ2-1; DNA: TGCGCCAGCAGCCAAGGATTCTCCGGGCCCGGGGCGGGGTCCTACAATGAGCAGTTCTTC; CDR3: CASSQGFSGPGAGSYNEQFF
size: few; D: TRBD1; V: TRBV11-1; J: TRBJ1-1; DNA: TGTGCCACCGGACAGGGAGACACTGAAGCTTTCTTT; CDR3: CATGQGDTEAFF
size: -; D: TRBD1; V: TRBV12-3/TRBV12-4; J: TRBJ2-7; DNA: TGTGCCAGCACCGACAGGGGATACTACGAGCAGTACTTC; CDR3: CASTDRGYYEQYF
size: few; D: TRBD1; V: TRBV12-3/TRBV12-4; J: TRBJ1-1; DNA: TGTGCCAGCACCACGACAGGGCTGGGGACTGAAGCTTTCTTT; CDR3: CASTTTGLGTEAFF
size: -; D: TRBD2; V: TRBV7-2; J: TRBJ2-5; DNA: TGTGCCAGCAGCTTAGGACTAGCGGTTTACAATGAGCAGTACTTC; CDR3: CASSLGLAVYNEQYF
size: few; D: -; V: TRBV27; J: TRBJ1-2; DNA: TGTGCCAGCAGTGAGCTACAGGGACACTTTGGCTACACCTTC; CDR3: CASSELQGHFGYTF
size: -; D: -; V: TRBV6-5; J: TRBJ1-2; DNA: TGTGCCAGCAGTTCCCAAACCGGGACGGCTAACTATGGCTACACCTTC; CDR3: CASSSQTGTANYGYTF
size: -; D: TRBD1; V: TRBV25-1; J: TRBJ2-5; DNA: TGTGCCGGCAGTGAAGGGCTAGGGGGCAACAATGAGCAGTACTTC; CDR3: CAGSEGLGGNNEQYF
size: few; D: -; V: TRBV19; J: TRBJ2-7; DNA: TGTGCCAGTAGTATAGGAAAAGACCCTACTCCTCGCGAGCAGTACTTC; CDR3: CASSIGKDPTPREQYF
size: -; D: -; V: TRBV7-3; J: TRBJ2-1; DNA: TGTGCCAGCAGCTTAAGGCAGCCCCTCGGCGAGCAGTTCTTC; CDR3: CASSLRQPLGEQFF
size: -; D: -; V: TRBV7-8; J: TRBJ2-7; DNA: TGTGCCAACAGCATGGGACGCTACGAGCAGTACTTC; CDR3: CANSMGRYEQYF
size: few; D: -; V: TRBV19; J: TRBJ2-1; DNA: TGTGCCAGTAGTATCGGGGGCGGCAATGGTGAGCAGTTCTTC; CDR3: CASSIGGGNGEQFF
size: few; D: TRBD2; V: TRBV7-3; J: TRBJ2-1; DNA: TGTGCCAGCAGCTTCCGGCGGGGGGGCTTCAATGAGCAGTTCTTC; CDR3: CASSFRRGGFNEQFF
size: few; D: TRBD1; V: TRBV15; J: TRBJ2-2; DNA: TGTGCCACCAGTGTAGGGGGCGTCGGGGAGCTGTTTTTT; CDR3: CATSVGGVGELFF
size: -; D: -; V: TRBV7-2; J: TRBJ1-4; DNA: TGTGCCAGCAGCTTGGCAGGGTTGACTAATGAAAAACTGTTTTTT; CDR3: CASSLAGLTNEKLFF
size: -; D: -; V: TRBV5-5; J: TRBJ2-7; DNA: TGTGCCAGCAGCCCCACAGAGATAACCTACGAGCAGTACTTC; CDR3: CASSPTEITYEQYF
size: -; D: -; V: TRBV5-1; J: TRBJ1-1; DNA: TGCGCCAGCAGCTCGCAGAGACAGGCCGTGAACACTGAAGCTTTCTTT; CDR3: CASSSQRQAVNTEAFF
size: -; D: -; V: TRBV20-1; J: TRBJ2-1; DNA: TGCAGTGTTGAAAACGTTCGGGGGTGGACCTACAATGAGCAGTTCTTC; CDR3: CSVENVRGWTYNEQFF
size: -; D: -; V: TRBV4-3; J: TRBJ1-4; DNA: TGCGCCAGCAGCCGCAAGACGTGGGGACTCCGTAATGAAAAACTGTTTTTT; CDR3: CASSRKTWGLRNEKLFF
size: few; D: -; V: TRBV20-1; J: TRBJ2-7; DNA: TGCAGTGCTCTAGACCAAGGGAGGACCTACGAGCAGTACTTC; CDR3: CSALDQGRTYEQYF
size: -; D: -; V: TRBV5-1; J: TRBJ1-1; DNA: TGCGCCAGCAGCTTGGTATCCCAGCTAAACACTGAAGCTTTCTTT; CDR3: CASSLVSQLNTEAFF
size: few; D: -; V: TRBV9; J: TRBJ2-3; DNA: TGTGCCAGCAGCGTAGTGGGCGGGGGCCACACAGATACGCAGTATTTT; CDR3: CASSVVGGGHTDTQYF
size: -; D: TRBD1; V: TRBV5-6; J: TRBJ1-4; DNA: TGTGCCAGCAGCTACCGGGACAGAAATGTGGAAAAACTGTTTTTT; CDR3: CASSYRDRNVEKLFF
size: many; D: -; V: TRBV6-4; J: TRBJ1-2; DNA: TGTGCCAGCAGCCCGGACGGCGACTATGGCTACACCTTC; CDR3: CASSPDGDYGYTF
size: -; D: -; V: TRBV14; J: TRBJ1-6; DNA: TGTGCCAGCAGCCAAATCCAATCACCCCTCCACTTT; CDR3: CASSQIQSPLHF
size: -; D: TRBD1; V: TRBV7-2; J: TRBJ1-5; DNA: TGTGCCAGCAGCCCCCAGGGGGGGGGAGGCAATCAGCCCCAGCATTTT; CDR3: CASSPQGGGGNQPQHF
size: few; D: -; V: TRBV20-1; J: TRBJ2-7; DNA: TGCAGTGCCCCAAAAGCGGGCTCCTACGAGCAGTACTTC; CDR3: CSAPKAGSYEQYF
size: many; D: -; V: TRBV12-3/TRBV12-4; J: TRBJ1-2; DNA: TGTGCCAGCAGTTTGGGCCTCGGCTACACCTTC; CDR3: CASSLGLGYTF
size: -; D: -; V: TRBV30; J: TRBJ2-5; DNA: TGTGCCTGGAGTGTATTTAGGGCAAGGGGTGAGACCCAGTACTTC; CDR3: CAWSVFRARGETQYF
size: many; D: -; V: TRBV29-1; J: TRBJ1-2; DNA: TGCAGCGTTGTTCCCGGGCCAGGGAGTTATGGCTACACCTTC; CDR3: CSVVPGPGSYGYTF
size: -; D: -; V: TRBV24-1; J: TRBJ2-7; DNA: TGTGCCCTTAGCCGGGCGGGGATCTACGAGCAGTACTTC; CDR3: CALSRAGIYEQYF
size: many; D: TRBD2; V: TRBV12-3/TRBV12-4; J: TRBJ2-5; DNA: TGTGCCAGCACTCCCAATGGACTAGAGGAAGAGACCCAGTACTTC; CDR3: CASTPNGLEEETQYF
size: -; D: TRBD1; V: TRBV28; J: TRBJ2-1; DNA: TGTGCCAGCAGTTTATCGGCGGTCGCAGGGGGCTCCAACAATGAGCAGTTCTTC; CDR3: CASSLSAVAGGSNNEQFF
size: few; D: TRBD1; V: TRBV12-3/TRBV12-4; J: TRBJ2-1; DNA: TGTGCCAGCAGGGAGACAGGGAGCTCCTACAATGAGCAGTTCTTC; CDR3: CASRETGSSYNEQFF
size: -; D: -; V: TRBV5-1; J: TRBJ2-5; DNA: TGCGCCAGCAGCTTTGGGGCCGGCGTGTCCGAGACCCAGTACTTC; CDR3: CASSFGAGVSETQYF
size: -; D: -; V: TRBV21-1; J: TRBJ2-1; DNA: TGTGCCAGCAGCAAAAGGGACGAGCAGTTCTTC; CDR3: CASSKRDEQFF
size: -; D: -; V: TRBV12-3/TRBV12-4; J: TRBJ2-3; DNA: TGTGCCGGCAGTCCAACCCTAGACGCGATCACAGATACGCAGTATTTT; CDR3: CAGSPTLDAITDTQYF
size: -; D: -; V: TRBV6-2/TRBV6-3; J: TRBJ1-2; DNA: TGTGCCATAGGGACGTCCGCTAACTATGGCTACACCTTC; CDR3: CAIGTSANYGYTF
size: -; D: -; V: TRBV20-1; J: TRBJ1-1; DNA: TGCAGTGCCCGCGGTCCGGGAGCCGGGAACACTGAAGCTTTCTTT; CDR3: CSARGPGAGNTEAFF